This T cell receptor beta chain was obtained from a study of T cells after yellow fever vaccination. Study-level background: SMART-Seq v4 Ultra Low Input prepared the low-cell-number fractions.

The CDR3 length is 17 residues. Synthesis of TCR cDNA relied on 5'RACE template switching, which attached a universal primer site and UMIs. TCRdb reanalysed the 5' RACE reads using MiXCR and keeps one entry per CDR3 protein. The repertoire holds around 310,000 distinct CDR3 sequences, 7.5% to 9% seen once, with 18% in the top ten. Overall study findings and caveats: The CD4 and CD8 compartments had a small share of their clonotypes in common.

This clonotype was found a few times. Its antigen is not identified. This TCR was sampled from a man aged 18 to 29 who received the YFV17D yellow fever vaccine. The starting material was PBMCs, obtained on the day of the first yellow fever vaccination. The chain joins TRBV21-1 to TRBJ2-3; the D segment call TRBD1 is taken from the table without a DNA check. TRBV21-1 is recorded as a pseudogene. The CDR3 DNA is TGTGCCAGCAGCTCTCCTATGGGGGTTCCAGTCGCAGATACGCAGTATTTT. This encodes CASSSPMGVPVADTQYF.